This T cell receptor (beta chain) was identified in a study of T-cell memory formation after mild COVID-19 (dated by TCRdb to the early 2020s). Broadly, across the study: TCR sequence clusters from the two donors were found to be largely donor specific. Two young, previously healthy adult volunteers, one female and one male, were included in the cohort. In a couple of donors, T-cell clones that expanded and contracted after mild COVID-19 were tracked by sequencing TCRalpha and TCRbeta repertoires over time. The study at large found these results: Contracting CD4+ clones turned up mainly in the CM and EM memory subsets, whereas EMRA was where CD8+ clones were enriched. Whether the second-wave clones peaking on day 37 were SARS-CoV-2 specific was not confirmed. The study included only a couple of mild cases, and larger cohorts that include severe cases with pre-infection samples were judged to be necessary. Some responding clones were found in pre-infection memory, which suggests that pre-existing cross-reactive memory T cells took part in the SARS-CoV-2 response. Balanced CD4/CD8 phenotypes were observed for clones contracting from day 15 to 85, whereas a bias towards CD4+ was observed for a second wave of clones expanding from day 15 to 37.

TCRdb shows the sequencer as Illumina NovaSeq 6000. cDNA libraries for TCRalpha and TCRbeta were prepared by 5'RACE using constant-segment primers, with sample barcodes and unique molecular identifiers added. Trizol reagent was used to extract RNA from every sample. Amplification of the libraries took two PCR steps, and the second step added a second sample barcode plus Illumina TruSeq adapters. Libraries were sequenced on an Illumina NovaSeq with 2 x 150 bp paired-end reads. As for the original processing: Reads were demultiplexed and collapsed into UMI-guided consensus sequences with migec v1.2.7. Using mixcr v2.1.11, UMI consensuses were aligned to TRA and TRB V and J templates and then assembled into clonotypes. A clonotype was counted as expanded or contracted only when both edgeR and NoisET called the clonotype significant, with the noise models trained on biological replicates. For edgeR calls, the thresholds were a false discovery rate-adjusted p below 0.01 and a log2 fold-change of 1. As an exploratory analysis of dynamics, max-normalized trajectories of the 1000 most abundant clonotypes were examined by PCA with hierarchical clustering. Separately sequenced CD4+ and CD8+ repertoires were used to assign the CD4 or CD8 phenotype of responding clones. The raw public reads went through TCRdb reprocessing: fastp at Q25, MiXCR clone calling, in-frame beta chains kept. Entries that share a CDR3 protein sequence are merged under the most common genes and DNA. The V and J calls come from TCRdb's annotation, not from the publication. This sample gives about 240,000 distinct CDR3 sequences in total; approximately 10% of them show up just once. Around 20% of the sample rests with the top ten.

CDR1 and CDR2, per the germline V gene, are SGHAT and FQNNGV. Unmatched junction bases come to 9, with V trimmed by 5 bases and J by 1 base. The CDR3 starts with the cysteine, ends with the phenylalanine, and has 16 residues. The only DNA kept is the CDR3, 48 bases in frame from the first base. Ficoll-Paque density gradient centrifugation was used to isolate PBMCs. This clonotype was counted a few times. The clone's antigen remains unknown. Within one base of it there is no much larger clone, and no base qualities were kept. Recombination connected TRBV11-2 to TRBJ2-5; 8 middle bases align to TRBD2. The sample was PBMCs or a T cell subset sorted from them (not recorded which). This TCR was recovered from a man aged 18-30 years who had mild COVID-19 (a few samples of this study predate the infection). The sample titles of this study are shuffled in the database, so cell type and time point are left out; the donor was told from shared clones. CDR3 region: CASSPYGGGPQETQYF. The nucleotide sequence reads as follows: TGTGCCAGCAGCCCCTATGGCGGGGGGCCCCAAGAGACCCAGTACTTC. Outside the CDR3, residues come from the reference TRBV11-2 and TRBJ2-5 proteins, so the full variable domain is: EAGVAQSPRYKIIEKRQSVAFWCNPISGHATLYWYQQILGQGPKLLIQFQNNGVVDDSQLPKDRFSAERLKGVDSTLKIQPAKLEDSAVYLCASSPYGGGPQETQYFGPGTRLLVL.